Listed below are T cell receptor beta chains from one sample, sequenced in a study of molecular identifiers for immune sequencing clone quantification. A single record per CDR3 protein comes from TCRdb applying MiXCR to the PCR reads. The sample has tens of thousands of distinct CDR3 sequences, 24% seen once. Sequencing input: naive CD8+ T cells from blood, with Jurkat cell RNA spiked in. The origin of the receptors is a human donor in good health. Some libraries in this study had Jurkat cell RNA spiked in. Both conserved end residues are part of each CDR3. A D gene is named only where the DNA matches it firmly. Size is stated for part of the rows, as once, few or many counts, or as a class when the clone is expanded.

d_gene	v_gene	j_gene	abundance	CDR3nt	CDR3aa
-	TRBV7-9	TRBJ2-1	many	TGTGCCAGCAGCTTAGCATCCCTGAGCTCCTACAATGAGCAGTTCTTC	CASSLASLSSYNEQFF
-	TRBV27	TRBJ2-7	-	TGTGCCAGCAGATATACGGCGGGGCACTACGAGCAGTACTTC	CASRYTAGHYEQYF
TRBD1	TRBV28	TRBJ2-2	few	TGTGCCAGCAGCGAGGGGGCTTACACCGGGGAGCTGTTTTTT	CASSEGAYTGELFF
TRBD2	TRBV20-1	TRBJ2-3	-	TGCAGTGCTAGAGATCTACGCCCCTCCATAGCGGGGATGTTCACAGATACGCAGTATTTT	CSARDLRPSIAGMFTDTQYF
TRBD2	TRBV9	TRBJ2-3	-	TGTGCCAGCAGCCCGACTAGCGGGAGGGTGGCAGATACGCAGTATTTT	CASSPTSGRVADTQYF
-	TRBV6-2/TRBV6-3	TRBJ2-1	many	TGTGCCAGCAGTTACTCAAAATTTGTGGGTCCGAATGAGCAGTTCTTC	CASSYSKFVGPNEQFF
TRBD1	TRBV6-5	TRBJ2-2	few	TGTGCCAGCATCCCAGGACAGGCGATCAACACCGGGGAGCTGTTTTTT	CASIPGQAINTGELFF
TRBD2	TRBV12-3/TRBV12-4	TRBJ2-7	many	TGTGCCAGCAGTTATGGGACTAGCGACTACGAGCAGTACTTC	CASSYGTSDYEQYF
-	TRBV19	TRBJ2-1	-	TGTGCCCGTAGTATTTACCGGAATGAGCAGTTCTTC	CARSIYRNEQFF
-	TRBV7-9	TRBJ1-2	many	TGTGCCAGCAGCTTAGCGCTGGGGACAAAAAATGCCCCGCACTATGGCTACACCTTC	CASSLALGTKNAPHYGYTF
-	TRBV4-1	TRBJ2-2	many	TGCGCCAGCAGGGGGGGCAGTTGGATGAACACCGGGGAGCTGTTTTTT	CASRGGSWMNTGELFF
-	TRBV7-9	TRBJ2-4	many	TGTGCCAGCAGCCAACCCCTGGAGGACATTCAGTACTTC	CASSQPLEDIQYF
TRBD2	TRBV4-2	TRBJ2-3	many	TGTGCCAGCAGCCAAGATTGGTCTAGCGGGAGCGGAGATACGCAGTATTTT	CASSQDWSSGSGDTQYF
-	TRBV15	TRBJ2-1	-	TGTGGCACCAGCAGACAGTATATCCAGTTCTTC	CGTSRQYIQFF
TRBD2	TRBV3-1	TRBJ2-5	-	TGTGCCAGCCGCCAGGATGGGGGGGTAGCGACCCAGTACTTC	CASRQDGGVATQYF
-	TRBV4-1	TRBJ1-1	many	TGCGCCAGCAGCCAACCCGTGGAGCTGAACACTGAAGCTTTCTTT	CASSQPVELNTEAFF
-	TRBV19	TRBJ2-3	-	TGTGCCAGTAGTGATCGACAAGATACGCAGTATTTT	CASSDRQDTQYF
TRBD2	TRBV11-2	TRBJ2-1	many	TGTGCCAGCAGTTCCTGGGCTAGCGGGGGGCACAATGAGCAGTTCTTC	CASSSWASGGHNEQFF
-	TRBV30	TRBJ2-1	many	TGTGCCTGGAGTGTAGGGCTCGGCTCCTACAATGAGCAGTTCTTC	CAWSVGLGSYNEQFF
-	TRBV15	TRBJ2-7	-	TGTGCCACCAGCCAGGGAGTCGACGAGCAGTACTTC	CATSQGVDEQYF
-	TRBV5-5	TRBJ1-2	many	TGTGCCAGCAGCTTCCAGGACAGTACTAACTATGGCTACACCTTC	CASSFQDSTNYGYTF
-	TRBV20-1	TRBJ1-1	many	TGCAGTACAAATAACCTAGAAGAAGCTTTCTTT	CSTNNLEEAFF
TRBD1	TRBV27	TRBJ2-1	many	TGTGCCAGCAGTTCAAACCGGGACAGGAGCTACAATGAGCAGTTCTTC	CASSSNRDRSYNEQFF
-	TRBV7-9	TRBJ2-2	few	TGTGCCAGCAGCCCCTCCTGGCAGGTGATGGGCGGGGAGCTGTTTTTT	CASSPSWQVMGGELFF